The clone carrying this TCR beta chain has just one count. Its matching antigen is unknown. The data stem from a study of graft-versus-host responses after intestinal transplantation. For the study at large: Each recipient received anti-thymocyte globulin induction, then tacrolimus and steroids for about 3 years.

The junction had 5 bases not matched to a gene; V was cut back by 0 bases and J by 1 base. The CDR3 consists of 19 residues. Germline lookup yields CDR1 SGDLS and CDR2 YYNGEE. The method was immunoSEQ multiplex PCR; TCRdb's version includes in-frame clones alone and lacks a portion of them. In the table there are tens of thousands of clones, about 94% of which are singletons. The clonotype was recovered from a human donor who was the organ donor for an intestinal transplant. The sequencing used unstimulated CD4+ T cells sorted from spleen or lymph node cells, collected before transplant. This chain links TRBV9 with TRBJ2-3; TRBD2 matches 16 bases. CDR3 loop: CASSVGGTSGGAGTDTQYF. CDR3 DNA sequence: TGTGCCAGCAGCGTAGGAGGGACTAGCGGGGGGGCAGGCACAGATACGCAGTATTTT.